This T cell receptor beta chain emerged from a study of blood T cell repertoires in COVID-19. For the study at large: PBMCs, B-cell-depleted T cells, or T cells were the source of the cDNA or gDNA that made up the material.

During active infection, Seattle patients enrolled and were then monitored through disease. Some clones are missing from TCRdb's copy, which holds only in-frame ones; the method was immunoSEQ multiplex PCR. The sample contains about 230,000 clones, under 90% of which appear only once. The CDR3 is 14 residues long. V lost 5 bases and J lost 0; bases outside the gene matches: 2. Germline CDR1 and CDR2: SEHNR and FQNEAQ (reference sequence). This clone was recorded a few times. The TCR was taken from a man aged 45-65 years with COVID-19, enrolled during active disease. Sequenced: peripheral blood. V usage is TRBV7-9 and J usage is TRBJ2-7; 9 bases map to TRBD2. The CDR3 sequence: CASSQTSGSYEQYF. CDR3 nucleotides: TGTGCCAGCAGCCAGACTAGCGGCTCCTACGAGCAGTACTTC. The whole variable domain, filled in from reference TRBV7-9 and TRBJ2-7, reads DTGVSQNPRHKITKRGQNVTFRCDPISEHNRLYWYRQTLGQGPEFLTYFQNEAQLEKSRLLSDRFSAERPKGSFSTLEIQRTEQGDSAMYLCASSQTSGSYEQYFGPGTRLTVT.